This T cell receptor beta chain was obtained from a study of glioma-infiltrating T cells after dendritic cell vaccination. None of the glioblastoma patients had an isocitrate dehydrogenase mutation. The V segment lost 5 bases and the J segment 0 bases; nucleotides outside the gene matches: 16. Germline CDR1 reads MNHEY; CDR2 reads SMNVEV (reference sequence). The CDR3 contains 19 residues. Sequenced by immunoSEQ multiplex PCR; TCRdb stores in-frame clones only, minus some. The table shows fewer than 100,000 clones, with around 86% occurring only once. Sequenced material: blood, taken before dendritic cell vaccination. J is TRBJ1-5 and V is TRBV27, with 7 bases matching TRBD1. The sequence derives from a human donor with glioblastoma. The CDR3 is CASSDGSYGTVHSNQPQHF. DNA of the CDR3: TGTGCCAGCAGTGACGGAAGCTACGGGACAGTTCATAGCAATCAGCCCCAGCATTTT.